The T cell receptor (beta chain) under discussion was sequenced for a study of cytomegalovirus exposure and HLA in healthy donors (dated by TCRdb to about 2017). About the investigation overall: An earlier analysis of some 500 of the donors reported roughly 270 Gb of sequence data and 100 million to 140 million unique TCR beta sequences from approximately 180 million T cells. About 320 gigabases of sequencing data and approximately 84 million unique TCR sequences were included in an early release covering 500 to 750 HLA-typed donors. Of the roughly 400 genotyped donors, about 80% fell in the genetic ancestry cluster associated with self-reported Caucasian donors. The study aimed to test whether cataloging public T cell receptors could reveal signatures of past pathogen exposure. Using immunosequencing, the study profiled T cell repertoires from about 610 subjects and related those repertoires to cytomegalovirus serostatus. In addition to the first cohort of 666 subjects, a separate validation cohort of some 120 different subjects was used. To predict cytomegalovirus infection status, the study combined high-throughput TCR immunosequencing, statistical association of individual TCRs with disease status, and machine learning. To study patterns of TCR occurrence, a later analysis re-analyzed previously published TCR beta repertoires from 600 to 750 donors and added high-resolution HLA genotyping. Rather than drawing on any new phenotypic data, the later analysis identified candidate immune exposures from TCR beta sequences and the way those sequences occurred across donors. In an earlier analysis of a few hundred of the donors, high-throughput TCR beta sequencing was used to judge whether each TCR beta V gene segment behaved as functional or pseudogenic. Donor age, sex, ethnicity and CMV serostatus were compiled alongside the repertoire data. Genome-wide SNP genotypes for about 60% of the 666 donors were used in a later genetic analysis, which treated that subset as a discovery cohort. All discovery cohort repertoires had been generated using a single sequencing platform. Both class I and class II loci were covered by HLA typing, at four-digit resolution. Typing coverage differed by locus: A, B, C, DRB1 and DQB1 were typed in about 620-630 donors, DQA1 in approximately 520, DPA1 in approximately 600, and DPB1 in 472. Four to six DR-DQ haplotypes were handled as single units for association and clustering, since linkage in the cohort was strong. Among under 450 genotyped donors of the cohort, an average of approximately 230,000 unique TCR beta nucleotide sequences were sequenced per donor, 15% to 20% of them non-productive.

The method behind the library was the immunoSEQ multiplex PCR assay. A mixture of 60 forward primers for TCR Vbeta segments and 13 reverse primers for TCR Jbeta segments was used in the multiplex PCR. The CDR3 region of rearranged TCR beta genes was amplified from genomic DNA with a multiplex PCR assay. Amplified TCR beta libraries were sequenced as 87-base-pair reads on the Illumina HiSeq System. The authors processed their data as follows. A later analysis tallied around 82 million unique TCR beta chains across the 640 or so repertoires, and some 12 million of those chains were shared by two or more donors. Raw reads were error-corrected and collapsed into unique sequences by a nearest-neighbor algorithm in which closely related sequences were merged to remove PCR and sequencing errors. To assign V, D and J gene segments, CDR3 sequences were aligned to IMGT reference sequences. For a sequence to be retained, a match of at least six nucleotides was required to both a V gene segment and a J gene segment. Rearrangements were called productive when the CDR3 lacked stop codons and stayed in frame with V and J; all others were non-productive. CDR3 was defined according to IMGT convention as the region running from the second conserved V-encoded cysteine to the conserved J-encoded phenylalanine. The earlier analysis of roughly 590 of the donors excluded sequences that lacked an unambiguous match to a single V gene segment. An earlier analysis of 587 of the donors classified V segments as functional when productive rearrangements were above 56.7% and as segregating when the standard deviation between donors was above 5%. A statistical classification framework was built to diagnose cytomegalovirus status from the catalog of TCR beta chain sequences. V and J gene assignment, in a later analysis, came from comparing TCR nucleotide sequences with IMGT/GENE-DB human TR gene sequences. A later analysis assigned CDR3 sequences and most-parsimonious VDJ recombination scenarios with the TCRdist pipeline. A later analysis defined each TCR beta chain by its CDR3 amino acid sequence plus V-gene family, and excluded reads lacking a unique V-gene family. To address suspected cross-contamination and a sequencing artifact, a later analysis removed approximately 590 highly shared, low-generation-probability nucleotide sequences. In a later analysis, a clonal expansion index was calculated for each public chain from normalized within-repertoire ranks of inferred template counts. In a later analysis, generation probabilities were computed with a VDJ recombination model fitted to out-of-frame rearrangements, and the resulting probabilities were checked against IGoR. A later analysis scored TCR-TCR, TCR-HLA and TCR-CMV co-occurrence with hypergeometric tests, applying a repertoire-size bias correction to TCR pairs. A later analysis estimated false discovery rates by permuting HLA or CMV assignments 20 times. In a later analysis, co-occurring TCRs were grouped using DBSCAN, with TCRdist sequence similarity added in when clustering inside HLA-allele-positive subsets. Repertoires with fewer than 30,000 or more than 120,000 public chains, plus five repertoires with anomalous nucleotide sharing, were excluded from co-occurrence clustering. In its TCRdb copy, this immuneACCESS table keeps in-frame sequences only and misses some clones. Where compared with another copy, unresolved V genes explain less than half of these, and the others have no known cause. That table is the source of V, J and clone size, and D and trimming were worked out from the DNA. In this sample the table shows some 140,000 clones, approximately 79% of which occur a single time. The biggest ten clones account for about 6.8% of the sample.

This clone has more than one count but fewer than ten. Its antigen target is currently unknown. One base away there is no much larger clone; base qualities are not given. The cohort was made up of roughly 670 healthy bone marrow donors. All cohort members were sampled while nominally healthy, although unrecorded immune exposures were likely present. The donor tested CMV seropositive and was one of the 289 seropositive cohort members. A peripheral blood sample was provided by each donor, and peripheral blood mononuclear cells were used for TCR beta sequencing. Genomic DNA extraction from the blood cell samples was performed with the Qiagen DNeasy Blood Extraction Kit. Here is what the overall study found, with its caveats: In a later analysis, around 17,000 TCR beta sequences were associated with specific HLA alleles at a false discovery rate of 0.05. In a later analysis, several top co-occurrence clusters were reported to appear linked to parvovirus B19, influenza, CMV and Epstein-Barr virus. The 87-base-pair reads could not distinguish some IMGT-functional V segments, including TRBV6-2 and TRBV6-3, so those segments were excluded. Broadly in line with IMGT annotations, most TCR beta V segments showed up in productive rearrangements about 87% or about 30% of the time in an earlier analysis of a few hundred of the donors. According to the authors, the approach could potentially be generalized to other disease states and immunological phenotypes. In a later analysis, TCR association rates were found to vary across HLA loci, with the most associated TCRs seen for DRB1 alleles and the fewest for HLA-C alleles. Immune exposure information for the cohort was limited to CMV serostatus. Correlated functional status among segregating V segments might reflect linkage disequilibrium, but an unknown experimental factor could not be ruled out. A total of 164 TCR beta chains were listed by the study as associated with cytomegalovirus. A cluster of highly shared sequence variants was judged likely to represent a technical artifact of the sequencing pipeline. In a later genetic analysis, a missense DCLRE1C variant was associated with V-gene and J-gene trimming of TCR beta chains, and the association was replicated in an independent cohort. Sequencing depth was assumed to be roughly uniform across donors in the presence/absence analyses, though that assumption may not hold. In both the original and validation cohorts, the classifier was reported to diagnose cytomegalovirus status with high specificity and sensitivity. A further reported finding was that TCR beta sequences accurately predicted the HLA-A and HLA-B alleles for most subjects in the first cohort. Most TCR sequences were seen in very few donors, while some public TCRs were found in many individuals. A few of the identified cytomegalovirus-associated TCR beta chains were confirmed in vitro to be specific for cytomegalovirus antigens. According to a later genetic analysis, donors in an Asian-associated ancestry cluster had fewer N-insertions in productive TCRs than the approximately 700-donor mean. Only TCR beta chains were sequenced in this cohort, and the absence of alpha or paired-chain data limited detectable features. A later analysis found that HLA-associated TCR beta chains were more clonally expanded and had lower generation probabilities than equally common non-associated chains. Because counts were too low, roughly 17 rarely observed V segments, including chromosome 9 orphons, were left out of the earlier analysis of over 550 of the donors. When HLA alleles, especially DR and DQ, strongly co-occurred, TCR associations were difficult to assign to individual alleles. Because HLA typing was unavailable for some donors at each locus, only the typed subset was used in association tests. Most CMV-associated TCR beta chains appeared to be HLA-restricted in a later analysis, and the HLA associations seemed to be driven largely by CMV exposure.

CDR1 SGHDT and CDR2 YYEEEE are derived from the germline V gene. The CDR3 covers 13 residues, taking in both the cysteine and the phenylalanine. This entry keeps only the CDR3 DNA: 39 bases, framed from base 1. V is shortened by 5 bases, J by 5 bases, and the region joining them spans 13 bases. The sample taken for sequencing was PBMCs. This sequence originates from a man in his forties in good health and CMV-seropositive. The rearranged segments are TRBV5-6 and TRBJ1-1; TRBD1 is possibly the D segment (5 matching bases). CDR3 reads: CASRGQGATEAFF. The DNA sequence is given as TGTGCCAGCAGAGGCCAGGGCGCGACTGAAGCTTTCTTT.